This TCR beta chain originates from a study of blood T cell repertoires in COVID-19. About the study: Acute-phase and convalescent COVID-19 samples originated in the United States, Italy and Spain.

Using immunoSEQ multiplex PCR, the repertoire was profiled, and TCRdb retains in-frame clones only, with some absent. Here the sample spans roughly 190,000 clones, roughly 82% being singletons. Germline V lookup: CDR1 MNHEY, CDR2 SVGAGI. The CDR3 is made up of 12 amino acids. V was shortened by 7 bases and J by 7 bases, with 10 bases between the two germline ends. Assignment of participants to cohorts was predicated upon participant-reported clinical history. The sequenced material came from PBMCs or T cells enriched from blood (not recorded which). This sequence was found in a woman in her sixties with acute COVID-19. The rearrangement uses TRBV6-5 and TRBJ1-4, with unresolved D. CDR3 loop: CASTLASEKLFF. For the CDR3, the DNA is TGTGCCAGCACCCTGGCAAGTGAAAAACTGTTTTTT.